Listed below are T cell receptor beta chains from one sample, sequenced in a study of resident and recirculating memory T cells in vitiligo. Method: immunoSEQ multiplex PCR; TCRdb's copy keeps in-frame clones and lacks some. The table has 60,000 to 80,000 clones, roughly 92% seen once. What was sequenced was blood. The receptors derive from a male donor with vitiligo. Both conserved end residues are part of each CDR3. Fields, in order: J gene, clone size, V gene, D gene, CDR3 protein, CDR3 DNA. A D gene is named only where the DNA matches it firmly. Only part of the rows carry a size: once, few, many, or a class if the clone is expanded.

J gene: TRBJ1-3
clone size: -
V gene: TRBV19
D gene: -
CDR3 protein: CASSIFTQDKENTIYF
CDR3 DNA: TGTGCCAGTAGTATATTTACTCAGGATAAGGAAAACACCATATATTTT

J gene: TRBJ2-1
clone size: -
V gene: TRBV27
D gene: -
CDR3 protein: CASSLSAGAYNEQFF
CDR3 DNA: TGTGCCAGCAGTTTATCGGCAGGGGCCTACAATGAGCAGTTCTTC

J gene: TRBJ2-5
clone size: -
V gene: TRBV7-9
D gene: -
CDR3 protein: CASSLGVYQETQYF
CDR3 DNA: TGTGCCAGCAGCTTAGGAGTGTACCAAGAGACCCAGTACTTC

J gene: TRBJ1-5
clone size: medium-sized
V gene: TRBV6-1
D gene: TRBD1
CDR3 protein: CASSEWDREGNQPQHF
CDR3 DNA: TGTGCCAGCAGTGAATGGGACAGGGAGGGCAATCAGCCCCAGCATTTT

J gene: TRBJ2-5
clone size: -
V gene: TRBV18
D gene: -
CDR3 protein: CASSPPTVQETQYF
CDR3 DNA: TGTGCCAGCTCACCACCGACAGTACAAGAGACCCAGTACTTC

J gene: TRBJ2-3
clone size: -
V gene: TRBV19
D gene: TRBD2
CDR3 protein: CASSIGTSGGARGDTQYF
CDR3 DNA: TGTGCCAGTAGTATAGGCACTAGCGGGGGGGCCCGGGGAGATACGCAGTATTTT

J gene: TRBJ2-2
clone size: -
V gene: TRBV27
D gene: TRBD1
CDR3 protein: CASSPPGQITGELFF
CDR3 DNA: TGTGCCAGCAGTCCCCCGGGACAGATCACCGGGGAGCTGTTTTTT

J gene: TRBJ1-2
clone size: -
V gene: TRBV7-9
D gene: -
CDR3 protein: CASSLEAGSGGYTF
CDR3 DNA: TGTGCCAGCAGCTTAGAGGCGGGATCGGGGGGCTACACCTTC

J gene: TRBJ2-3
clone size: -
V gene: TRBV7-9
D gene: -
CDR3 protein: CASSARGDTQYF
CDR3 DNA: TGTGCCAGCAGCGCCAGAGGAGATACGCAGTATTTT

J gene: TRBJ1-1
clone size: -
V gene: TRBV11-3
D gene: -
CDR3 protein: CASSLEGVNTEAFF
CDR3 DNA: TGTGCCAGCAGCTTAGAAGGAGTGAACACTGAAGCTTTCTTT

J gene: TRBJ2-5
clone size: -
V gene: TRBV9
D gene: -
CDR3 protein: CASSVEPRETQYF
CDR3 DNA: TGTGCCAGCAGCGTAGAGCCGCGAGAGACCCAGTACTTC

J gene: TRBJ1-3
clone size: -
V gene: TRBV6-6
D gene: TRBD1
CDR3 protein: CASRWDRSSGNTIYF
CDR3 DNA: TGTGCCAGCAGGTGGGACAGGTCGTCTGGAAACACCATATATTTT

J gene: TRBJ1-1
clone size: -
V gene: TRBV7-2
D gene: -
CDR3 protein: CASSLGLLNTEAFF
CDR3 DNA: TGTGCCAGCAGCTTAGGGCTTCTTAACACTGAAGCTTTCTTT

J gene: TRBJ2-3
clone size: -
V gene: TRBV7-2
D gene: TRBD2
CDR3 protein: CASIMGLAGGSGTDTQYF
CDR3 DNA: TGTGCCAGCATCATGGGACTAGCGGGGGGCTCCGGCACAGATACGCAGTATTTT

J gene: TRBJ1-1
clone size: -
V gene: TRBV10-3
D gene: TRBD1
CDR3 protein: CAISRDRGAFGAFF
CDR3 DNA: TGTGCCATCAGTAGGGACAGGGGGGCTTTTGGGGCTTTCTTT